The 7 T cell receptor beta chains listed next were all sequenced from one sample in a study of beta chain features in type 1 diabetes. Expressed TCRB transcripts were sequenced because the entire RNA isolate underwent reverse transcription. Using immunoSEQ multiplex PCR, the repertoire was profiled, and TCRdb retains in-frame clones only, with some absent. The top ten hold 0.025% to 0.03% of the sample, which has around 250,000 clones, 14% seen once. The source material was naive CD4+ T cells from blood. All receptors come from a woman aged 40 to 50 in good health.

This chain links TRBV4-1 with TRBJ2-1; 7 nucleotides align to TRBD1. The length of the CDR3 is 16 residues. V lost 3 bases, J lost 3 bases, and 8 bases stayed unmatched. Germline V gene sequence: CDR1 MGHRA, CDR2 YSYEKL. The CDR3 region is CASSHPLGQDYNEQFF. CDR3 bases: TGCGCCAGCAGCCACCCCCTAGGACAGGACTACAATGAGCAGTTCTTC.

This clone was observed a handful of times. This rearrangement joins TRBV19 to TRBJ1-2, with 8 nucleotides matching TRBD1. The CDR3 sequence is 14 residues long. CDR1 and CDR2 (germline): LNHDA, SQIVND (reference sequence). Trimming took 5 bases from V and 4 from J; bases not matched to a gene: 6. CDR3 sequence: CASSWGQAVYGYTF. Here the CDR3 DNA reads TGTGCCAGTAGTTGGGGACAGGCTGTCTATGGCTACACCTTC.

With respect to this clone: Other DNA sequences of this sample code for an identical CDR3. J is TRBJ2-3 and V is TRBV7-8; 13 nucleotides agree with TRBD2. CDR1 SGHVS and CDR2 FQNEAQ come from the germline V gene. This CDR3 has 16 residues. J was trimmed by 1 base and V by 5 bases; bases with no gene match: 3. The CDR3 sequence is CASSLGLAGGTDTQYF. The CDR3 nucleotides are TGTGCCAGCAGCCTAGGACTAGCGGGGGGCACAGATACGCAGTATTTT.

As DNA, the CDR3 is TGTGCCAGCAGCTTGGCCGGGACGGGGGTAGGCGAGCAGTACTTC. The encoded protein is CASSLAGTGVGEQYF. The gene calls are TRBV5-8 and TRBJ2-7; possibly TRBD2 for D (6 bases). Germline V gene sequence: CDR1 SGHTS, CDR2 YDEGEE. The CDR3 is 15 residues long. V was shortened by 0 bases and J by 6 bases, with 16 bases between the two germline ends.

This clone was seen a few times. The chain recombines TRBV7-2 with TRBJ2-7; D is possibly TRBD2 (6 bases). Germline assignment: CDR1 SGHTA and CDR2 FQGNSA. V was cut by 2 bases and J by 2 bases, with 7 bases left in between. The CDR3 length is 13 residues. CDR3 sequence: CASSLRLAYEQYF. The CDR3 DNA reads as TGTGCCAGCAGCTTAAGACTAGCCTACGAGCAGTACTTC.

This chain joins TRBV11-2 and TRBJ2-7, with D possibly TRBD2 on 5 matching bases. Germline lookup yields CDR1 SGHAT and CDR2 FQNNGV. The ends were cut back, 0 bases at V and 2 bases at J, with 17 bases in the middle. The CDR3 is 17 residues long. DNA of the CDR3: TGTGCCAGCAGCTTAGACGTATTGGCGAGAGGGACCTACGAGCAGTACTTC. Its protein is CASSLDVLARGTYEQYF. Filled out from reference TRBV11-2 and TRBJ2-7, the complete variable domain reads EAGVAQSPRYKIIEKRQSVAFWCNPISGHATLYWYQQILGQGPKLLIQFQNNGVVDDSQLPKDRFSAERLKGVDSTLKIQPAKLEDSAVYLCASSLDVLARGTYEQYFGPGTRLTVT.

This clone came up a few times. V usage is TRBV29-1 and J usage is TRBJ1-2; D unclear. Germline CDR1 reads SQVTM; CDR2 reads ANQGSEA. The CDR3 contains 12 residues. Trimming pared 5 bases from V and 8 bases from J, leaving 15 bases between. The CDR3 region is CSVTDPRLGYTF. The CDR3 DNA reads as TGCAGCGTTACGGATCCGAGGCTAGGCTACACCTTC.